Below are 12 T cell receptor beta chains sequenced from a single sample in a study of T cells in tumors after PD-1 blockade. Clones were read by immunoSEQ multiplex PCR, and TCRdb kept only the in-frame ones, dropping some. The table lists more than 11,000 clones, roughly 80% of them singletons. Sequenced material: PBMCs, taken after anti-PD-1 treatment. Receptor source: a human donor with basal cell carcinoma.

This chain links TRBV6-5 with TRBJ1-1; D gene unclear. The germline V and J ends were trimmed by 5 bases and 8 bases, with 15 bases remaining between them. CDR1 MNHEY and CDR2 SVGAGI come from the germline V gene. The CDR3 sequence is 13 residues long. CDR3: CASSLLPRTEAFF. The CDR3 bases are TGTGCCAGCAGTCTACTCCCCCGGACCGAAGCTTTCTTT.

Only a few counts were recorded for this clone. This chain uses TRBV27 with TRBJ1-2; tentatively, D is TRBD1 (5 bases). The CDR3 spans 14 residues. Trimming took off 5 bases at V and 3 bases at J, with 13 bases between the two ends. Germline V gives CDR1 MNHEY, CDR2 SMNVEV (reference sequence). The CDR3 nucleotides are TGTGCCAGCAGTCCCAACCCAGGGCACTATGGCTACACCTTC. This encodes CASSPNPGHYGYTF.

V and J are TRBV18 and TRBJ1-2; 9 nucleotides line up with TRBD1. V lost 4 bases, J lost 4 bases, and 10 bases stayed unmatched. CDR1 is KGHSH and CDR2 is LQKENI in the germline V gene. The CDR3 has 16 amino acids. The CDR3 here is CASSLGGQGGRYGYTF. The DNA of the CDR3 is TGTGCCAGCTCACTCGGGGGACAGGGCGGACGCTATGGCTACACCTTC.

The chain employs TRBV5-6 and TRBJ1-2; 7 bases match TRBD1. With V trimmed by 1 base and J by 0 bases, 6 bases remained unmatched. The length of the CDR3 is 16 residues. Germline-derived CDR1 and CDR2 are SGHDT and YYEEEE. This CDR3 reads CASSLTGVKANYGYTF. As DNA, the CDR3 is TGTGCCAGCAGCTTGACAGGGGTCAAAGCTAACTATGGCTACACCTTC.

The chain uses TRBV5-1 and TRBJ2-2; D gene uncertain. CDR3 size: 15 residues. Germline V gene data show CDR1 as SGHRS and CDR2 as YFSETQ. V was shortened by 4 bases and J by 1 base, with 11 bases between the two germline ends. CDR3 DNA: TGCGCCAGCAGCAAGGCAGACAAGAACACCGGGGAGCTGTTTTTT. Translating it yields CASSKADKNTGELFF.

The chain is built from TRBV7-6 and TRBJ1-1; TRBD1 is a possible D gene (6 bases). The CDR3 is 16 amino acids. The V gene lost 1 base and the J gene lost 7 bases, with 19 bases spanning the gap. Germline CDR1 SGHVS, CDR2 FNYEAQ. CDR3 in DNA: TGTGCCAGCAGCTTAGATTCGGGCGGGGGGCGAGGTGAAGCTTTCTTT. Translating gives CASSLDSGGGRGEAFF.

The CDR3 loop reads CASSPGLASTDTQYF. CDR3 coding DNA: TGTGCCAGCAGCCCGGGACTAGCTAGCACAGATACGCAGTATTTT. The chain is built from TRBV14 and TRBJ2-3; 9 bases align to TRBD2. CDR1 and CDR2 (germline): SGHDN, FVKESK. This CDR3 comprises 15 residues. The junction had 2 bases not matched to a gene; V was cut back by 4 bases and J by 0 bases.

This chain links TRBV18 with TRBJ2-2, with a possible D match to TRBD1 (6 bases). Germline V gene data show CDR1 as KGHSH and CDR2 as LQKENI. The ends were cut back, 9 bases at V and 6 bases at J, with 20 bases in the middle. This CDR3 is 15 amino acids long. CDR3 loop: CASSRTAQPPGELFF. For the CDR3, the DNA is TGTGCCAGTTCCCGGACAGCCCAGCCCCCCGGGGAGCTGTTTTTT.

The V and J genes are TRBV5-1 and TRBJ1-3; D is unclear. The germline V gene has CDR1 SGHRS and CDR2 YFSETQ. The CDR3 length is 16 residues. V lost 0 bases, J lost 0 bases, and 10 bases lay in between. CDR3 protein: CASSLGTVDSGNTIYF. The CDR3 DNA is TGCGCCAGCAGCTTGGGGACGGTCGACTCTGGAAACACCATATATTTT.

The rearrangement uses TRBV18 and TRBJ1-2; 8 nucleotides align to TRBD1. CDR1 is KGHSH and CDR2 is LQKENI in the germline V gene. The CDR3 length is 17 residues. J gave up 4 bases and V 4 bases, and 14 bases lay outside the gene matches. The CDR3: CASSQARQGLDIYGYTF. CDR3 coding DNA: TGTGCCAGCTCACAAGCGAGACAGGGGCTAGATATCTATGGCTACACCTTC.

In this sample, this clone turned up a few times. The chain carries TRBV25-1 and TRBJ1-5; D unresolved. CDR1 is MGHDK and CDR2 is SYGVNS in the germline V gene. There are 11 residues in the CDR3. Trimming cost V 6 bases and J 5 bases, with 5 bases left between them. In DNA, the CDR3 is TGTGCCAGCAGCCCATATCAGCCCCAGCATTTT. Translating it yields CASSPYQPQHF.

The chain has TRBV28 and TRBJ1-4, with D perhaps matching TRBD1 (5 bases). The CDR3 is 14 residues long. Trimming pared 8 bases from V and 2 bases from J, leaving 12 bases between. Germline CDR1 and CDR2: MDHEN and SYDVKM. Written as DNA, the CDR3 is TGTGCCAGCCTTGCGTGGGGCACTAATGAAAAACTGTTTTTT. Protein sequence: CASLAWGTNEKLFF.